This T cell receptor beta chain was sequenced during a study of cytomegalovirus exposure and HLA in healthy donors. Regarding this clone: Antigen: not known.

Amplification used 60 Vbeta primers and 13 Jbeta primers. Measured with immunoSEQ multiplex PCR; TCRdb has only the in-frame clones, and not every one. Among about 190,000 clones, around 87% were seen once, and the ten largest hold 1.3%. The CDR3 is 15 amino acids. Germline CDR1 reads MDHEN; CDR2 reads SYDVKM. The ends lost 6 bases at V and 3 bases at J; junction bases unmatched: 8. Study-wide points: It was confirmed in vitro that a few of the CMV-associated chains were specific for CMV antigens. TCR beta sequences reportedly predicted most subjects' HLA-A and HLA-B alleles accurately.

The V call is TRBV28, the J call TRBJ2-5, with 9 bases that match TRBD1. The origin of this receptor is a man aged 25 to 40 in good health and CMV-seronegative. Sequences were obtained from PBMCs. The CDR3 coding sequence is TGTGCCAGCAGGCCCCCGGGACAGGGTGAAGAGACCCAGTACTTC. Protein sequence: CASRPPGQGEETQYF.